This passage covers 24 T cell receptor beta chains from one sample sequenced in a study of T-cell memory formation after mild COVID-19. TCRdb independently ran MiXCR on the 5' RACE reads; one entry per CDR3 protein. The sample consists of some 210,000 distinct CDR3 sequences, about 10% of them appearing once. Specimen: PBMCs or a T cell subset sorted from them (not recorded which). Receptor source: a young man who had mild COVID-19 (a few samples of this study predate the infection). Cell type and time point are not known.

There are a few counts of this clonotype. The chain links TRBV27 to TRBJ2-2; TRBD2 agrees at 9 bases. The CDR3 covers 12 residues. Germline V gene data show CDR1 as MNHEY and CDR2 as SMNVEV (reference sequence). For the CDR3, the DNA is TGTGCAACACTAGCGGGCACCGGGGAGCTGTTTTTT. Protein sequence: CATLAGTGELFF.

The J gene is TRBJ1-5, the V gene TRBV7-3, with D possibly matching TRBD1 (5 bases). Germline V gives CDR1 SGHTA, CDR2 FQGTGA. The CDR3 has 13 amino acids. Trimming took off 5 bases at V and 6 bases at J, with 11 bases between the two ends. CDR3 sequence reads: CASSAFRGQPQHF. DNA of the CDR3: TGTGCCAGCAGCGCATTTAGGGGTCAGCCCCAGCATTTT.

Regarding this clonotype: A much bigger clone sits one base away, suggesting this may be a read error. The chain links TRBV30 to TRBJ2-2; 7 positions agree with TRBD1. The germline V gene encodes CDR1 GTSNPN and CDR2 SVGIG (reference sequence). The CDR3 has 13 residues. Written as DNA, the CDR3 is TGTGCCTCCCCGACAGGGAACACCGGGGAGCTGATTTTT. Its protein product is CASPTGNTGELIF.

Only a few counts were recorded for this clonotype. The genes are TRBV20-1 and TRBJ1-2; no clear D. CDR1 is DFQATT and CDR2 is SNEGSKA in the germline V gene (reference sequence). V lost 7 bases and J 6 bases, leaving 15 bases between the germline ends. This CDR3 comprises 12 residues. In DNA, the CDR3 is TGCAGTGTCCCGGGGAACCAAGATGGCTACACCTTC. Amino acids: CSVPGNQDGYTF.

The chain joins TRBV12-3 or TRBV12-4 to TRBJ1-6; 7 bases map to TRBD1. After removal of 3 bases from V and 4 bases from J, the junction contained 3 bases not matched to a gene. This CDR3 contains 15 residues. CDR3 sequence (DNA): TGTGCCAGCAGTTTGGGACAGCAATATAATTCACCCCTCCACTTT. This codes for CASSLGQQYNSPLHF.

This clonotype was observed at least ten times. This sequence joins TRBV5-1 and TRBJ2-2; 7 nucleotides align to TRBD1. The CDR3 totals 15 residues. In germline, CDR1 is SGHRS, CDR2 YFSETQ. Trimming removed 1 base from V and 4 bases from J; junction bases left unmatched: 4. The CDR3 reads CASSLRTGATGELFF. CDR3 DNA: TGCGCCAGCAGCTTGAGGACAGGAGCCACCGGGGAGCTGTTTTTT.

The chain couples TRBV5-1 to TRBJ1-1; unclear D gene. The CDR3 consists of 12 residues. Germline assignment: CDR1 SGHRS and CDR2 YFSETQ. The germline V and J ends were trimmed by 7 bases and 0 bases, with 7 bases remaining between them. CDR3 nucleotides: TGCGCCAGCGGGGAGGTGAACACTGAAGCTTTCTTT. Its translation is CASGEVNTEAFF.

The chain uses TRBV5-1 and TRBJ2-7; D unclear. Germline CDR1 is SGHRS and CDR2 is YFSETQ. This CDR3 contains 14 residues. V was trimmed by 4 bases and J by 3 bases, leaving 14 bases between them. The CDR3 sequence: CASSGGQLSYEQYF. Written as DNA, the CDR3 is TGCGCCAGCAGCGGTGGGCAGCTTAGCTACGAGCAGTACTTC.

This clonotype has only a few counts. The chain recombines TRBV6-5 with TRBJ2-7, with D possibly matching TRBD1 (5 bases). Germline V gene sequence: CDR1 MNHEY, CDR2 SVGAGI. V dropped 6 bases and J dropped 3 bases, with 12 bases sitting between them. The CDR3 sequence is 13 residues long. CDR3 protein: CASSAPGNYEQYF. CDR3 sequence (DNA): TGTGCCAGCAGCGCCCCAGGGAACTACGAGCAGTACTTC.

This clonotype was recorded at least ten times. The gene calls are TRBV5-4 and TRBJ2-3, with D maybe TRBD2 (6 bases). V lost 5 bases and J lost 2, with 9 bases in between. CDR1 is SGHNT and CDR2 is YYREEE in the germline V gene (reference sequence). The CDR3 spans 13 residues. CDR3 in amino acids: CASSRDFTDTQYF. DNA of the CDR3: TGTGCCAGCAGTCGGGACTTCACAGATACGCAGTATTTT.

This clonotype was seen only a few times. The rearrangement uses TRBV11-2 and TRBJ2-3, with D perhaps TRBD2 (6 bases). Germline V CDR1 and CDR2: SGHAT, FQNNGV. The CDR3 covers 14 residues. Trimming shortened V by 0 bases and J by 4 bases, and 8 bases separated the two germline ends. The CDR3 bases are TGTGCCAGCAGCTTAGAACTAGCTTCAGATACGCAGTATTTT. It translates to CASSLELASDTQYF.

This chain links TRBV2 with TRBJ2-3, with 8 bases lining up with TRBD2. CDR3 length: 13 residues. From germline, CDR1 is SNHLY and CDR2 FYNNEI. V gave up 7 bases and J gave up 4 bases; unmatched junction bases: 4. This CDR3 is CASIPGGPDTQYF. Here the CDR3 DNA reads TGTGCCAGCATTCCGGGGGGGCCAGATACGCAGTATTTT.

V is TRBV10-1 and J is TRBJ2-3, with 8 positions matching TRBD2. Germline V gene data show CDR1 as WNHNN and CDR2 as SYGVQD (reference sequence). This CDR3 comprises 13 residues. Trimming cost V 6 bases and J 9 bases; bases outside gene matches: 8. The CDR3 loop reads CASRRGRGGTQYF. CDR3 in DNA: TGCGCCAGCAGGAGGGGACGCGGGGGGACGCAGTATTTT.

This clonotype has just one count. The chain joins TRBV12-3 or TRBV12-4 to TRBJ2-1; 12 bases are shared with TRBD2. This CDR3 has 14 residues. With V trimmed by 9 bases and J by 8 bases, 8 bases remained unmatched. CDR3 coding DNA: TGTGCCAGTCAGCTAGCGGGGGGGCGGGATGAGCAGTTCTTC. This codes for CASQLAGGRDEQFF.

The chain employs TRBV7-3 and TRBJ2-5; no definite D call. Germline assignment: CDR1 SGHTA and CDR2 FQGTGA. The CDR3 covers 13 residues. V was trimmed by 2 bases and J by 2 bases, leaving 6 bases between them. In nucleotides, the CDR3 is TGTGCCAGCAGCTTATCCAAGCAAGAGACCCAGTACTTC. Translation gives CASSLSKQETQYF. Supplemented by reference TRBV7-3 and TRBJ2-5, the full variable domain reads GAGVSQTPSNKVTEKGKYVELRCDPISGHTALYWYRQSLGQGPEFLIYFQGTGAADDSGLPNDRFFAVRPEGSVSTLKIQRTERGDSAVYLCASSLSKQETQYFGPGTRLLVL.

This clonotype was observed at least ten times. The CDR3: CASSLNGPEYF. CDR3 DNA: TGTGCCAGCAGCTTAAATGGTCCGGAGTATTTT. This sequence joins TRBV13 and TRBJ2-3; no clear D gene. CDR3 length: 11 amino acids. The germline V gene has CDR1 PRHDT and CDR2 FYEKMQ (reference sequence). Trimming shortened V by 2 bases and J by 13 bases, and 10 bases separated the two germline ends.

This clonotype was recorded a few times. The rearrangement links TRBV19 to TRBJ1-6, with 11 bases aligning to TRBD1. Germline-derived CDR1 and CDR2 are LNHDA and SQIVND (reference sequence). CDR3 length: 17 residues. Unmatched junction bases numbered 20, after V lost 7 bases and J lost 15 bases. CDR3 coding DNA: TGTGCCAGTACCACCACACGGACAGGGGGCGAGATGGGACGCCTCCACTTT. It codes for CASTTTRTGGEMGRLHF.

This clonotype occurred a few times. The CDR3 region is CASSQGQTNYGYTF. The CDR3 nucleotides are TGTGCCAGCAGCCAAGGACAGACCAACTATGGCTACACCTTC. The V and J genes are TRBV7-2 and TRBJ1-2, with D tentatively TRBD1 (6 bases). The CDR3 is 14 residues long. V was trimmed by 5 bases and J by 2 bases, leaving 12 bases between them. CDR1 SGHTA and CDR2 FQGNSA come from the germline V gene. Variable domain in full (rest from reference TRBV7-2 and TRBJ1-2): GAGVSQSPSNKVTEKGKDVELRCDPISGHTALYWYRQSLGQGLEFLIYFQGNSAPDKSGLPSDRFSAERTGGSVSTLTIQRTQQEDSAVYLCASSQGQTNYGYTFGSGTRLTVV.

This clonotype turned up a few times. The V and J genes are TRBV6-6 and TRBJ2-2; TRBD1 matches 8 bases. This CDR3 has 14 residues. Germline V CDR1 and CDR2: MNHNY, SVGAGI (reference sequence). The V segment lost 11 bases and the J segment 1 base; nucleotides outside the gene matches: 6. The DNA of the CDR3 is TGTGCCGGCACGGGACAGGAGAACACCGGGGAGCTGTTTTTT. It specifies CAGTGQENTGELFF.

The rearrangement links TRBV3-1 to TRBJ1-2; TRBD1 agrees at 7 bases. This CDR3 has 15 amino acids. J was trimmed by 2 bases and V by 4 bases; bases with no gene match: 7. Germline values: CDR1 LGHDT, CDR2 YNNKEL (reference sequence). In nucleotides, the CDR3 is TGTGCCAGCAGCCTCGAAGTGGGACAGAACTATGGCTACACCTTC. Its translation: CASSLEVGQNYGYTF. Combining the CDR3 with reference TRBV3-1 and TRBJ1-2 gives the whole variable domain DTAVSQTPKYLVTQMGNDKSIKCEQNLGHDTMYWYKQDSKKFLKIMFSYNNKELIINETVPNRFSPKSPDKAHLNLHINSLELGDSAVYFCASSLEVGQNYGYTFGSGTRLTVV.

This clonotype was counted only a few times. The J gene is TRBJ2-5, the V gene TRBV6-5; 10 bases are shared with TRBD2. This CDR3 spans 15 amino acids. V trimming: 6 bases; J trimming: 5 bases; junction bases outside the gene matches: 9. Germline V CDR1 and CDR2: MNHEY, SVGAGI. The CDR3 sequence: CASRDYSGGEETQYF. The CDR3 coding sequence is TGTGCCAGCAGGGACTACAGCGGGGGGGAGGAGACCCAGTACTTC.

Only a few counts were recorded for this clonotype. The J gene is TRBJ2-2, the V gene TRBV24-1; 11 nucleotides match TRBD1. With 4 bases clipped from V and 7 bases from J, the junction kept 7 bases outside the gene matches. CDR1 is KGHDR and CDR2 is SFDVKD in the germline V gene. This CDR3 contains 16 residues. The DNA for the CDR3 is TGTGCCACCAGTGACCCGGGACAGGGGGAGGTCGGGGAGCTGTTTTTT. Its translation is CATSDPGQGEVGELFF.

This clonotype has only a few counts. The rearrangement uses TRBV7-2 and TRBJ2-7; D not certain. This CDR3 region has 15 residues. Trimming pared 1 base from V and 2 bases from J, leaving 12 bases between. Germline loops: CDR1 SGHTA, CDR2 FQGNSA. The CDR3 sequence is CASSLGSTAAYEQYV. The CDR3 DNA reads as TGTGCCAGCAGCTTAGGTTCTACAGCCGCCTACGAGCAGTACGTC.

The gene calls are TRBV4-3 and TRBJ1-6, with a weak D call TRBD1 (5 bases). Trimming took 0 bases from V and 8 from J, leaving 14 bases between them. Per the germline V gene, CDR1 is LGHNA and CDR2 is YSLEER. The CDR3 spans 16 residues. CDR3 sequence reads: CASSQDRGSWDSPLHF. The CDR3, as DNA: TGCGCCAGCAGCCAAGATAGGGGCTCCTGGGATTCACCCCTCCACTTT.